The source of this T cell receptor (beta chain) is a study of beta chain features in type 1 diabetes. Looked up from germline, CDR1 is SGDLS and CDR2 is YYNGEE. The ends lost 0 bases at V and 4 bases at J; junction bases unmatched: 3. CDR3 length: 17 residues. Comments on this clone: Its antigen is not identified.

Study results and caveats: There was a moderate but significant shortening of TCRB CDR3s in all four CD4+ subsets of Type 1 diabetes patients.

Expressed TCRB transcripts were sequenced after all isolated RNA was converted to cDNA. Profiling relied on immunoSEQ multiplex PCR, and the TCRdb table lists in-frame clones only, not all of them. The table has some 350,000 clones, 13% seen once. The sample taken for sequencing was naive CD4+ T cells from blood. This TCR came from a woman aged 18-30 years with type 1 diabetes. V gene TRBV9 combines with J gene TRBJ2-1; TRBD2 agrees at 14 bases. CDR3 in DNA: TGTGCCAGCAGCGTAGGACTAGCGGGAGGGGGATACAATGAGCAGTTCTTC. This encodes CASSVGLAGGGYNEQFF.